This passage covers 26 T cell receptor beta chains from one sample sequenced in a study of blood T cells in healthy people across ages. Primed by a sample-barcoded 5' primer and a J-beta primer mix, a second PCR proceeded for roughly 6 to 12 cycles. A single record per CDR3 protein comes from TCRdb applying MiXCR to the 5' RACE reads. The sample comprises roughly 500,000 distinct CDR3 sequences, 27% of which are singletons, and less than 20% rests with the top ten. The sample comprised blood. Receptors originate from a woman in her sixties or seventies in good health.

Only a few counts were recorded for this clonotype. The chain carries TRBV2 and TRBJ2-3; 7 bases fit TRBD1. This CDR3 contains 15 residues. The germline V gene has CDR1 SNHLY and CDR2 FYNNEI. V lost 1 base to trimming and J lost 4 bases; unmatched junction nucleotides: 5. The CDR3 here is CASSEGGGDADTQYF. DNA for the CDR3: TGTGCCAGCAGTGAAGGAGGGGGCGACGCAGATACGCAGTATTTT. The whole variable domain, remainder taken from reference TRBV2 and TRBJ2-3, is EPEVTQTPSHQVTQMGQEVILRCVPISNHLYFYWYRQILGQKVEFLVSFYNNEISEKSEIFDDQFSVERPDGSNFTLKIRSTKLEDSAMYFCASSEGGGDADTQYFGPGTRLTVL.

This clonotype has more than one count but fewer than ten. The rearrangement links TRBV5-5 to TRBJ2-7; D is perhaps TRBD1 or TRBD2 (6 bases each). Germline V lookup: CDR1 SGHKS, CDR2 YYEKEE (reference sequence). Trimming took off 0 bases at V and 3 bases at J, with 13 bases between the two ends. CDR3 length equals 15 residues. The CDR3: CASSLATGRFYEQYF. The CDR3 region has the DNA TGTGCCAGCAGCTTGGCCACAGGGAGGTTCTACGAGCAGTACTTC.

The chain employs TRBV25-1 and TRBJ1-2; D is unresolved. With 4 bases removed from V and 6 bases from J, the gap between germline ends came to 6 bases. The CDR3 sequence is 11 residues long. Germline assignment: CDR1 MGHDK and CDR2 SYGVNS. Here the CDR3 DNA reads TGTGCCAGCAGTGGGCCTGATGGCTACACCTTC. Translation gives CASSGPDGYTF.

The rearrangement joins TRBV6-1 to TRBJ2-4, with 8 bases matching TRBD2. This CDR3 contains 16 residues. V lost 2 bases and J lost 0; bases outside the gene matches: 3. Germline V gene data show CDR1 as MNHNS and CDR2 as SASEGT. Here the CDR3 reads CASSERGLGAKNIQYF. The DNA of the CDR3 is TGTGCCAGCAGTGAAAGGGGACTAGGAGCCAAAAACATTCAGTACTTC.

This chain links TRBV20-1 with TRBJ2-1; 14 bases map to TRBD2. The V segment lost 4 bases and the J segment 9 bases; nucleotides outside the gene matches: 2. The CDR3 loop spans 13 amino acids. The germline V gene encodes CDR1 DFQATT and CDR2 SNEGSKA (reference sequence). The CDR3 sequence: CSATGTSGGEQFF. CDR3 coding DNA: TGCAGTGCTACCGGGACTAGCGGGGGTGAGCAGTTCTTC.

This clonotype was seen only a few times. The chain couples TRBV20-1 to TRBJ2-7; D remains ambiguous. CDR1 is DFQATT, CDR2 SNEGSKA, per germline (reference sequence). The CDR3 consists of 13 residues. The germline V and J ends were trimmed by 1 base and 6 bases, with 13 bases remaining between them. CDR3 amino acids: CSARGNGQSEQYF. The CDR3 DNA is TGCAGTGCTAGAGGAAACGGCCAGAGCGAGCAGTACTTC.

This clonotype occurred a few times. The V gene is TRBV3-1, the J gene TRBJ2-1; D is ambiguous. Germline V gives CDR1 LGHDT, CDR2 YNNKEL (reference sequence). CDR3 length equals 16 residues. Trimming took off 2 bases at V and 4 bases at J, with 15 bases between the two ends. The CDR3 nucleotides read TGTGCCAGCAGCCAATCGCGTTTGGCCGGATACAATGAGCAGTTCTTC. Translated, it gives CASSQSRLAGYNEQFF.

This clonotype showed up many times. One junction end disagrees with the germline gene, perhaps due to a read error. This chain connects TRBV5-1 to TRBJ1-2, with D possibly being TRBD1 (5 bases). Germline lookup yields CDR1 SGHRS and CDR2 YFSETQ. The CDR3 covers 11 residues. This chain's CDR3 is CASSLGEGYTF. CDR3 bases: TGTGCCAGCAGCTTGGGGGAAGGCTACACCTTC.

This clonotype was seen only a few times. CDR3 protein: CASSLFRDSSNEQFF. The CDR3 nucleotides are TGTGCCAGCAGCCTATTCCGGGACTCCAGCAATGAGCAGTTCTTC. This chain connects TRBV5-6 to TRBJ2-1; a weak D match, TRBD2 (6 bases). The CDR3 extends over 15 amino acids. V was clipped by 4 bases and J by 6 bases, with 17 bases between them. Germline V lookup: CDR1 SGHDT, CDR2 YYEEEE.

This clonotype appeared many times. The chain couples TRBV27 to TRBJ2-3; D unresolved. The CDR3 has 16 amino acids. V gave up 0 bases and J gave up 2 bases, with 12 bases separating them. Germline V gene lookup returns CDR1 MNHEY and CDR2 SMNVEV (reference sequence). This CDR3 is CASSLSPATLTDTQYF. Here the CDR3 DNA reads TGTGCCAGCAGTTTATCGCCTGCTACCCTCACAGATACGCAGTATTTT.

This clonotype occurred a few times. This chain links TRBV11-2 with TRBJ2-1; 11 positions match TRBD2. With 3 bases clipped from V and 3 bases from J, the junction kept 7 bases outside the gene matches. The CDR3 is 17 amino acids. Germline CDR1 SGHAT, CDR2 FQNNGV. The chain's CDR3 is CASSFPRSGGVYNEQFF. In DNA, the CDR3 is TGTGCCAGCAGCTTCCCCCGTAGCGGGGGGGTCTACAATGAGCAGTTCTTC.

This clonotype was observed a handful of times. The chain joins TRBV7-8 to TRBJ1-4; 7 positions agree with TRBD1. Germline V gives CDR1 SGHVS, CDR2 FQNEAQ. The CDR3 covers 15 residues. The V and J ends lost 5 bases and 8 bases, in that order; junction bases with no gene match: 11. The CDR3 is CASSPQGSGQEKLFF. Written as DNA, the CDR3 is TGTGCCAGCAGCCCACAGGGGAGCGGGCAGGAAAAACTGTTTTTT.

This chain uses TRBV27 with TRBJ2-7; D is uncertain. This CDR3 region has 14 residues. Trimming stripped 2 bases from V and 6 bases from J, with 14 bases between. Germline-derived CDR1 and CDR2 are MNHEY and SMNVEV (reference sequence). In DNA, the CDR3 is TGTGCCAGCAGTTTACGGTCGAGCTTGGGCGAGCAGTACTTC. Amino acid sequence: CASSLRSSLGEQYF.

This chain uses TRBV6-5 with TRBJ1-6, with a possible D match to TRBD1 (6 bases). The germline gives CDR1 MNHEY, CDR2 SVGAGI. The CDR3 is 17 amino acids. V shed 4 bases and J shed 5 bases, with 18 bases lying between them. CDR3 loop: CASSSLPRTENNSPLHF. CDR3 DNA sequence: TGTGCCAGCAGTTCCTTACCCCGGACAGAAAATAATTCACCCCTCCACTTT.

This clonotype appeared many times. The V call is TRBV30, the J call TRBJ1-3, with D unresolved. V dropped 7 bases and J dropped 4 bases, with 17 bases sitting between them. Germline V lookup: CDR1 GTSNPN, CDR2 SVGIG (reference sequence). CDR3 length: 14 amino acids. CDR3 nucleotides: TGTGCCTTACTACAGAATTCGGTGGGAAACACCATATATTTT. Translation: CALLQNSVGNTIYF.

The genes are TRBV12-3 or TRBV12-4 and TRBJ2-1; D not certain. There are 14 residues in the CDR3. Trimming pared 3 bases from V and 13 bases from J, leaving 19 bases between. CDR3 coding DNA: TGTGCCAGCAGTTTTGGTTCCTTGGTGACGACACAGTTCTTC. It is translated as CASSFGSLVTTQFF.

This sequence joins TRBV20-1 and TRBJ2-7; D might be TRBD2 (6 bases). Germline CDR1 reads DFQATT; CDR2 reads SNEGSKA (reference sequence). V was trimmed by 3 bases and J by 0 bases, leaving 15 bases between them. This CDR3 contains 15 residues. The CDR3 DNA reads TGCAGTGCTAGGGCCGTCGGGGGTTACTCCTACGAGCAGTACTTC. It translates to CSARAVGGYSYEQYF.

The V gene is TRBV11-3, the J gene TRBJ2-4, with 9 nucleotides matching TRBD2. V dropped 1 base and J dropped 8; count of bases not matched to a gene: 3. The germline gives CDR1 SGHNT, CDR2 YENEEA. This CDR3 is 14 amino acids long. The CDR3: CASSLVSGGHIQYF. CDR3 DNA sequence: TGTGCCAGCAGCTTAGTTAGCGGGGGACACATTCAGTACTTC.

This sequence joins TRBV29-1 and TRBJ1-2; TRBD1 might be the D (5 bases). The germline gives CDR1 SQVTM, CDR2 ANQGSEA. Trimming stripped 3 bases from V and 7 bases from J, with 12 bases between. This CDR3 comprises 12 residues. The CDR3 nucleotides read TGCAGCGTTGAGGGGCAGGGACGTGGCTACACCTTC. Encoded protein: CSVEGQGRGYTF.

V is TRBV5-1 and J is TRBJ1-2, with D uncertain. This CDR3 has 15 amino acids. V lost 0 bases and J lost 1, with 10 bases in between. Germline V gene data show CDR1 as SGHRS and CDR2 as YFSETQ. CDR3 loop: CASSLAGGDNYGYTF. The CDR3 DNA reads TGCGCCAGCAGCTTGGCAGGAGGCGATAACTATGGCTACACCTTC.

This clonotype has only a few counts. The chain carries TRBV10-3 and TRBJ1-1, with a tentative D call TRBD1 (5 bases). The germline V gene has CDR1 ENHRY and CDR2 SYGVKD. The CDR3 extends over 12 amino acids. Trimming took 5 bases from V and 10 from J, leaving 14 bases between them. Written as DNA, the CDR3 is TGTGCCATCAGTCCATTGGAAGGGGCAGCTTTCTTT. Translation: CAISPLEGAAFF.

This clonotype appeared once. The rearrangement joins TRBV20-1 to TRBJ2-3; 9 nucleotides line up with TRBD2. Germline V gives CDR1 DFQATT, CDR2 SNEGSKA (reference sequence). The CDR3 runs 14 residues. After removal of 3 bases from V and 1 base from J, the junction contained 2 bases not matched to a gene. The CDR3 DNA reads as TGCAGTGCTAGCACTAGCGGGCGCACAGATACGCAGTATTTT. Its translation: CSASTSGRTDTQYF.

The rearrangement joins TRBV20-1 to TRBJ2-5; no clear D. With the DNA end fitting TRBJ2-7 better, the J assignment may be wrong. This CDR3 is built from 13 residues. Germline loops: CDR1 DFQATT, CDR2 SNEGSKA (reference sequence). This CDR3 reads CSAHRTETYEQYF. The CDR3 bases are TGCAGTGCTCACCGGACGGAGACCTACGAGCAGTACTTC.

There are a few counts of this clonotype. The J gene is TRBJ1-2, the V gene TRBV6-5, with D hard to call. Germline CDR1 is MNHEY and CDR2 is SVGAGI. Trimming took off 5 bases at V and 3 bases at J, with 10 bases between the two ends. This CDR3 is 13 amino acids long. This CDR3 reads CASSPGSDYGYTF. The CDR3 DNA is TGTGCCAGCAGTCCGGGGTCCGACTATGGCTACACCTTC.

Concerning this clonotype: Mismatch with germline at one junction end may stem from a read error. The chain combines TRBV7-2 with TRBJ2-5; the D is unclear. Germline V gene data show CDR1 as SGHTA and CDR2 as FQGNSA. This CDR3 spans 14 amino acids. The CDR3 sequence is CASSLAPRQESQYF. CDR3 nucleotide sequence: TGTGCCAGCAGCTTAGCGCCCAGGCAAGAGTCCCAGTACTTC.

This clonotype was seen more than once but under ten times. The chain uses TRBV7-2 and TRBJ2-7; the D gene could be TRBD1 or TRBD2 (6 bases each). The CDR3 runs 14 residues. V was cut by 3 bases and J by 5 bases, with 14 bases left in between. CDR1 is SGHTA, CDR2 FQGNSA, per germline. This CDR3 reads CASSFGQGRHEQYF. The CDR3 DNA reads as TGTGCCAGCAGCTTCGGCCAGGGGAGGCACGAGCAGTACTTC.